This TCR beta chain was observed in a study of cytomegalovirus exposure and HLA in healthy donors. Study-wide points: Sequencing probably produced one cluster of sequence variants that were highly shared.

Trimming left V 3 bases short and J 6 bases short, with 11 bases between. The CDR3 contains 13 residues. In germline, CDR1 is KGHSH, CDR2 LQKENI. The study ran its PCR with 60 Vbeta and 13 Jbeta primers. The assay was immunoSEQ multiplex PCR, and TCRdb's table has in-frame clones only and misses some. The sample has roughly 200,000 clones, around four fifths seen once; the top ten hold about 1.7%. Concerning this clone itself: What it binds is not known.

The sample comprised PBMCs. This clonotype was obtained from a man between 50 and 59 years old in good health and CMV-seronegative. The V and J genes are TRBV18 and TRBJ1-1; D is unresolved. CDR3 DNA sequence: TGTGCCAGCTCACCTTCATGGCGGCCTGAAGCTTTCTTT. Translating it yields CASSPSWRPEAFF.